This T cell receptor beta chain was sequenced for a study of T-cell reconstitution after alpha-beta-depleted transplantation in children. This clonotype was counted at least ten times. This sample's TCRbeta library carried unique molecular identifier barcodes. TCRdb re-analysed the PCR reads in MiXCR, keeping a single row per CDR3 protein. The profile shows approximately 490,000 distinct CDR3 sequences, under 15% of them singletons. The TCR comes from a human donor who donated a stem cell graft to a child with combined immunodeficiency. This specimen was PBMCs from the stem cell graft donor, taken from the stem cell graft.

The CDR3 loop is CASSFRRGSEQYF. In DNA form, the CDR3 reads TGTGCCAGCAGTTTCAGGCGGGGCTCCGAGCAGTACTTC. V usage is TRBV12-3 or TRBV12-4 and J usage is TRBJ2-7, with D possibly matching TRBD2 (6 bases). CDR3 length equals 13 residues. The ends were cut back, 3 bases at V and 6 bases at J, with 12 bases in the middle.